The sequence of this T cell receptor beta chain was determined in a study of shared clonotypes between healthy human individuals. Study at large: Used for every donor were three CD4 naive, three CD4 memory, two CD8 naive and one CD8 memory plate. Study observations and caveats: Naive subsets generally exceeded memory subsets in estimated richness. The generation probabilities recorded for non-shared clonotypes fell below those of clonotypes shared by all four donors.

It was across several immunoSEQ plates that each subset's genomic DNA was evenly split. Data came from immunoSEQ multiplex PCR; TCRdb stores just in-frame clones and leaves some out. This repertoire shows 2,100,000 or so clones, 90% to 97% found once; its top ten account for roughly 0.13%. This clone was observed a single time. What it recognizes is unknown. CDR1 is SGHRS, CDR2 YFSETQ, per germline. The trim removed 3 bases at V and 2 bases at J, leaving 4 bases unmatched. The CDR3 consists of 15 residues. This rearrangement joins TRBV5-1 to TRBJ2-5, with 10 bases identical to TRBD1. The sequencing input was naive CD4+ T cells sorted from blood. Subset specified: CD45RA+ positively selected. The clonotype originates from a young man in good health. CDR3 region: CASSSGQGRQETQYF. Here the CDR3 DNA reads TGCGCCAGCAGCTCGGGACAGGGGAGGCAAGAGACCCAGTACTTC.